This T cell receptor (beta chain) was sequenced for a study of shared clonotypes between healthy human individuals. About the study: The plates for each donor numbered three CD4 naive, three CD4 memory, two CD8 naive and one CD8 memory.

Generated by immunoSEQ multiplex PCR, the TCRdb table keeps only in-frame clones and is missing some. Counted here are some 2.4 million clones, approximately 93% occurring once; the ten biggest clones make up 0.36%. V lost 6 bases and J lost 7, with 19 bases in between. Per germline, CDR1 SNHLY and CDR2 FYNNEI. The CDR3 covers 15 residues. The J gene is TRBJ1-5, the V gene TRBV2; TRBD1 might be the D (6 bases). The sequence came from a man aged 18 to 29 in good health. Some clones in this sample may be carry-over from other donors' samples. Material for sequencing was naive CD4+ T cells from PBMCs. Subset: CD45RA+ positively selected. The CDR3 DNA reads TGTGCCAGCAGCATGATAACAGGGTTTCGCCAGCCCCAGCATTTT. Its translation is CASSMITGFRQPQHF.